These 18 T cell receptor beta chains originate from one sample sequenced in a study of cytomegalovirus exposure and HLA in healthy donors. Produced via immunoSEQ multiplex PCR; TCRdb's table is partial and in-frame only. This table has approximately 270,000 clones, around 86% appearing once. The sample was PBMCs. These receptors were obtained from a woman under 30 in good health and CMV-seronegative.

The rearrangement uses TRBV9 and TRBJ2-6; D remains unclear. Germline-derived CDR1 and CDR2 are SGDLS and YYNGEE. This CDR3 contains 14 residues. V was trimmed by 3 bases and J by 0 bases, leaving 4 bases between them. CDR3 sequence: CASSALSGANVLTF. The CDR3 nucleotides are TGTGCCAGCAGCGCCCTCTCTGGGGCCAACGTCCTGACTTTC. Supplemented by reference TRBV9 and TRBJ2-6, the full variable domain reads DSGVTQTPKHLITATGQRVTLRCSPRSGDLSVYWYQQSLDQGLQFLIQYYNGEERAKGNILERFSAQQFPDLHSELNLSSLELGDSALYFCASSALSGANVLTFGAGSRLTVL.

In this sample, this clone turned up once. V is TRBV12-5 and J is TRBJ1-5; 9 positions match TRBD1. Per germline, CDR1 LGHNT and CDR2 FRNRAP. The CDR3 has 20 amino acids. Trimming cost V 5 bases and J 0 bases; bases outside gene matches: 17. The CDR3 sequence: CASGQNFEDRGRNSNQPQHF. CDR3 nucleotide sequence: TGTGCTAGTGGTCAGAACTTTGAGGACAGGGGCCGAAATAGCAATCAGCCCCAGCATTTT.

The V gene is TRBV6-5, the J gene TRBJ2-7, with D unclear. Trimming pared 3 bases from V and 0 bases from J, leaving 9 bases between. The CDR3 loop spans 14 amino acids. The V gene's germline CDR1 is MNHEY and CDR2 SVGAGI. CDR3 loop: CASSYNSRSYEQYF. CDR3 sequence (DNA): TGTGCCAGCAGTTATAACAGCCGCTCCTACGAGCAGTACTTC.

This clone was seen a handful of times. The chain is built from TRBV2 and TRBJ1-2; 9 nucleotides agree with TRBD1. Germline V gives CDR1 SNHLY, CDR2 FYNNEI. J was trimmed by 8 bases and V by 4 bases; bases with no gene match: 5. CDR3 length: 13 amino acids. The CDR3 loop reads CASSGTGAGGYTF. The CDR3, as DNA: TGTGCCAGCAGTGGGACAGGGGCGGGAGGCTACACCTTC.

This clone turned up a few times. The chain joins TRBV27 to TRBJ2-7; 13 bases are shared with TRBD2. V trimming: 8 bases; J trimming: 1 base; junction bases outside the gene matches: 5. The CDR3 consists of 15 residues. Per germline, CDR1 MNHEY and CDR2 SMNVEV (reference sequence). The CDR3 region has the DNA TGTGCCAGCCGCTGGGGACTAGCGGGGTCCTACGAGCAGTACTTC. Residues: CASRWGLAGSYEQYF.

V and J are TRBV6-5 and TRBJ2-1; D ambiguous. V was shortened by 4 bases and J by 4 bases, with 11 bases between the two germline ends. In germline, CDR1 is MNHEY, CDR2 SVGAGI. This CDR3 spans 14 amino acids. The CDR3 nucleotides are TGTGCCAGCAGTTTGAACAGAGATTACAATGAGCAGTTCTTC. Amino acids: CASSLNRDYNEQFF.

A single count supports this clone. The J gene is TRBJ1-2, the V gene TRBV7-8; the D is unclear. The V end was cut by 10 bases, the J end by 4 bases, with 13 bases between. Germline V gene sequence: CDR1 SGHVS, CDR2 FQNEAQ. This CDR3 has 12 amino acids. Written as DNA, the CDR3 is TGTGCCACGGGAGTCGGAGCCTATGGCTACACCTTC. Its translation: CATGVGAYGYTF.

V and J are TRBV30 and TRBJ1-1; the D gene is possibly TRBD1 (5 bases). CDR3 length equals 15 residues. V was shortened by 4 bases and J by 3 bases, with 18 bases between the two germline ends. Germline lookup yields CDR1 GTSNPN and CDR2 SVGIG (reference sequence). In nucleotides, the CDR3 is TGTGCCTGGATTTTCCCGGGGGGTGGCTACACTGAAGCTTTCTTT. This encodes CAWIFPGGGYTEAFF.

The chain recombines TRBV5-1 with TRBJ1-3; 7 nucleotides agree with TRBD1. Germline trimming cut 4 bases from V and 1 base from J; bases unmatched to any gene: 5. Germline CDR1 is SGHRS and CDR2 is YFSETQ. This CDR3 has 15 residues. DNA for the CDR3: TGCGCCAGCAGCGAGACAGGGAATTCTGGAAACACCATATATTTT. Protein: CASSETGNSGNTIYF.

The chain combines TRBV6-6 with TRBJ1-4; maybe TRBD1 (5 bases). V was pared by 5 bases and J by 7 bases, with 17 bases between. The CDR3 has 15 residues. Germline CDR1 reads MNHNY; CDR2 reads SVGAGI (reference sequence). The CDR3 DNA sequence: TGTGCCAGCAGTACAAACACGGGGGGTCTTGAAAAACTGTTTTTT. Its translation is CASSTNTGGLEKLFF.

The chain combines TRBV6-5 with TRBJ2-7; a weak D match, TRBD1 (5 bases). V lost 2 bases to trimming and J lost 4 bases, with 15 bases between them. The CDR3 spans 15 residues. The germline CDR1 and CDR2 sequences are MNHEY and SVGAGI. The CDR3 reads CASSYDLGPSYEQYF. CDR3 sequence (DNA): TGTGCCAGCAGTTACGACCTGGGGCCATCGTACGAGCAGTACTTC.

Written as DNA, the CDR3 is TGTGCCAGCAGTTTAGGTGGGGGAGGACAGGGGTTCCCCACTAACTATGGCTACACCTTC. It is translated as CASSLGGGGQGFPTNYGYTF. This chain joins TRBV27 and TRBJ1-2, with 9 bases identical to TRBD1. Germline V gene lookup returns CDR1 MNHEY and CDR2 SMNVEV (reference sequence). J gave up 0 bases and V 2 bases, and 16 bases lay outside the gene matches. CDR3 length: 20 residues.

The chain has TRBV5-1 and TRBJ2-3; D gene uncertain. CDR3 length equals 13 residues. Deletions cut 4 bases from V and 2 bases from J, with 8 bases between. Germline V gene sequence: CDR1 SGHRS, CDR2 YFSETQ. CDR3 protein: CASSLIVTDTQYF. CDR3 coding DNA: TGCGCCAGCAGCCTTATAGTCACAGATACGCAGTATTTT.

This rearrangement joins TRBV7-2 to TRBJ2-7; 11 nucleotides align to TRBD1. Germline loops: CDR1 SGHTA, CDR2 FQGNSA. CDR3 size: 15 residues. The junction had 5 bases not matched to a gene; V was cut back by 5 bases and J by 2 bases. This CDR3 reads CASSDRDRGTYEQYF. CDR3 DNA sequence: TGTGCCAGCAGCGACCGGGACAGGGGGACCTACGAGCAGTACTTC.

In nucleotides, the CDR3 is TGTGCCAGCAGCGCGATAGCGGGAGGGAGGCAAGAGACCCAGTACTTC. Translation gives CASSAIAGGRQETQYF. V is TRBV2 and J is TRBJ2-5, with TRBD2 matching over 11 bases. Germline V gene lookup returns CDR1 SNHLY and CDR2 FYNNEI. V lost 6 bases and J lost 2; bases outside the gene matches: 8. The CDR3 extends over 16 amino acids.

With regard to this clone: The sample holds other DNA sequences that translate to the same CDR3. The J gene is TRBJ1-2, the V gene TRBV6-5; D possibly corresponds to TRBD1 (5 bases). The CDR3 runs to 13 residues. From germline, CDR1 is MNHEY and CDR2 SVGAGI. Trimming shortened V by 0 bases and J by 5 bases, and 7 bases separated the two germline ends. CDR3 amino acids: CASSYSGVYGYTF. For the CDR3, the DNA is TGTGCCAGCAGTTACTCAGGGGTATATGGCTACACCTTC.

This chain connects TRBV7-2 to TRBJ2-7, with a possible D match to TRBD2 (7 bases). Germline-derived CDR1 and CDR2 are SGHTA and FQGNSA. Deletions cut 5 bases from V and 2 bases from J, with 19 bases between. CDR3 length: 16 residues. CDR3 sequence reads: CASSDPGGGVPYEQYF. CDR3 in DNA: TGTGCCAGCAGCGACCCGGGCGGGGGCGTTCCCTACGAGCAGTACTTC.

This chain uses TRBV27 with TRBJ2-5; D remains unclear. Germline V gene data show CDR1 as MNHEY and CDR2 as SMNVEV (reference sequence). The CDR3 is 12 residues long. V was cut by 6 bases and J by 5 bases, with 10 bases left in between. The CDR3 bases are TGTGCCAGCAGAGACATCAGGGAGACCCAGTACTTC. Protein: CASRDIRETQYF.